This TCR beta chain stems from a study of control samples from healthy donors and cancer patients. The CDR3 is 14 amino acids. Losses at the gene ends were 6 bases for V and 3 bases for J; bases not matched to a gene: 2. Germline CDR1 MNHEY, CDR2 SMNVEV (reference sequence). Here immunoSEQ multiplex PCR was the method, and the copy in TCRdb shows in-frame clones only, minus some. This sample has about 200,000 clones, with over 80% found just once. The specimen was blood. The chain uses TRBV27 and TRBJ2-1; 10 bases align to TRBD2. This receptor was identified in a man aged 25-40 years in good health. CDR3 sequence: CASSLAGDYNEQFF. The CDR3 DNA is TGTGCCAGCAGCCTAGCGGGGGACTACAATGAGCAGTTCTTC.